The present TCR beta chain was sequenced within a study of early stage breast cancer tumors. Findings of the study overall: In about 85% of the 16 patients, blood comparison separated tumor from normal breast.

A note on this clone: The antigen is unknown.

Sequencing used immunoSEQ multiplex PCR; TCRdb keeps in-frame clones, though not all of them. The sample carries 25,000 to 30,000 clones, 84% recorded once. V was shortened by 4 bases and J by 0 bases, with 11 bases between the two germline ends. The CDR3 totals 15 residues. The germline V gene encodes CDR1 SGHRS and CDR2 YFSETQ. Sequencing was done on a sample of blood. This sequence originates from a person aged 45-60 years with breast cancer. The V call is TRBV5-1, the J call TRBJ1-5; a weak D match, TRBD1 (6 bases). The CDR3 DNA reads as TGCGCCAGCAGCCCTGGGACAAGTAGCAATCAGCCCCAGCATTTT. Amino acid sequence: CASSPGTSSNQPQHF. The variable domain in full, with the rest retrieved from reference TRBV5-1 and TRBJ1-5, is KAGVTQTPRYLIKTRGQQVTLSCSPISGHRSVSWYQQTPGQGLQFLFEYFSETQRNKGNFPGRFSGRQFSNSRSEMNVSTLELGDSALYLCASSPGTSSNQPQHFGDGTRLSIL.